These 9 T cell receptor beta chains were sequenced from one sample in a study of long-term antiretroviral therapy in people with HIV. Investigators performed immunoSEQ version v3.0 at survey level. Data came from immunoSEQ multiplex PCR; TCRdb stores just in-frame clones and leaves some out. The table lists under 9,000 clones, approximately 80% of them singletons, with approximately 15% in the top ten. This specimen was unsorted PBMCs, taken 0.1 years after starting antiretroviral therapy. All receptors derive from a man aged 35 to 55 with HIV.

About this clone itself: Sequence at one end of the junction differs from germline and may be a read error. The V gene is TRBV5-5, the J gene TRBJ1-1; 9 bases fit TRBD1. This CDR3 has 15 amino acids. Germline CDR1 is SGHKS and CDR2 is YYEKEE (reference sequence). The CDR3 nucleotides read TGCGCCAGCAGTTTGGACAGGGGTATGAACACTGAAGCTTTCTTT. Translation gives CASSLDRGMNTEAFF.

This chain uses TRBV19 with TRBJ2-7, with TRBD1 as a possible D gene (5 bases). The CDR3 runs 13 residues. Trimming shortened V by 5 bases and J by 1 base, and 9 bases separated the two germline ends. Germline CDR1 is LNHDA and CDR2 is SQIVND (reference sequence). In DNA form, the CDR3 reads TGTGCCAGTAGTTTCCAGGGTTCCTACGAGCAGTACTTC. It specifies CASSFQGSYEQYF.

This clone showed up just once. The rearrangement links TRBV4-1 to TRBJ2-7, with D perhaps being TRBD1 or TRBD2 (5 bases each). This CDR3 comprises 15 residues. Germline V gene lookup returns CDR1 MGHRA and CDR2 YSYEKL. Trimming took 3 bases from V and 3 from J, leaving 15 bases between them. Written as DNA, the CDR3 is TGCGCCAGCAGCCAGTACCCGGGACCTTACTACGAGCAGTACTTC. Residues: CASSQYPGPYYEQYF.

V gene TRBV6-6 combines with J gene TRBJ2-5; maybe TRBD1 (5 bases). The CDR3 contains 15 residues. The germline V gene encodes CDR1 MNHNY and CDR2 SVGAGI (reference sequence). V was trimmed by 2 bases and J by 0 bases, leaving 10 bases between them. The CDR3 nucleotides are TGTGCCAGCAGTTACGGCAGGGCCCACCAAGAGACCCAGTACTTC. Translating it yields CASSYGRAHQETQYF.

The chain carries TRBV5-4 and TRBJ2-1, with D uncertain. Germline loops: CDR1 SGHNT, CDR2 YYREEE (reference sequence). This CDR3 contains 13 residues. V lost 4 bases and J lost 7, with 12 bases in between. Here the CDR3 DNA reads TGTGCCAGCAGCACATCCACACTGAATGAGCAGTTCTTC. Amino acid sequence: CASSTSTLNEQFF.

The chain carries TRBV20-1 and TRBJ2-7; D unclear. V lost 3 bases and J 4 bases, leaving 4 bases between the germline ends. CDR3 size: 10 residues. Germline V gives CDR1 DFQATT, CDR2 SNEGSKA (reference sequence). CDR3 in DNA: TGCAGTGCTAGTCAGTACGAGCAGTACTTC. This translates into CSASQYEQYF.

V gene TRBV5-5 combines with J gene TRBJ2-6; possibly TRBD2 for D (7 bases). Trimming took 4 bases from V and 0 from J, leaving 20 bases between them. Germline loops: CDR1 SGHKS, CDR2 YYEKEE (reference sequence). The CDR3 runs to 19 residues. The CDR3 protein is CASSLQSRGLFSGANVLTF. The DNA for the CDR3 is TGTGCCAGCAGCCTGCAGTCCAGGGGACTATTCTCTGGGGCCAACGTCCTGACTTTC.

The CDR3 loop is CASSLAGPTGDTGELFF. The CDR3 DNA reads TGTGCCAGCAGCTTAGCAGGGCCAACGGGTGACACCGGGGAGCTGTTTTTT. The chain is built from TRBV7-9 and TRBJ2-2, with D uncertain. The V end was cut by 0 bases, the J end by 3 bases, with 14 bases between. In germline, CDR1 is SEHNR, CDR2 FQNEAQ (reference sequence). The CDR3 consists of 17 residues.

CDR3 bases: TGTGCCAGCAGTTACTCGACAGCCTATGGCTACACCTTC. It codes for CASSYSTAYGYTF. The chain carries TRBV6-5 and TRBJ1-2, with D possibly TRBD1 on 5 matching bases. The CDR3 extends over 13 amino acids. Trimming left V 0 bases short and J 4 bases short, with 6 bases between. In germline, CDR1 is MNHEY, CDR2 SVGAGI.